This entry lists 31 T cell receptor beta chains sequenced from one sample in a study of blood T cell repertoires in COVID-19. Sequenced by immunoSEQ multiplex PCR; TCRdb stores in-frame clones only, minus some. The table shows 210,000 or so clones, with 65% to 85% occurring only once. Sequencing used peripheral blood. The receptors here all came from an elderly woman with acute or convalescent COVID-19.

This clone is a singleton in its sample. The V call is TRBV19, the J call TRBJ2-3; TRBD2 agrees at 8 bases. The J segment lost 0 bases and the V segment lost 5 bases, leaving 13 bases of the junction unmatched. Germline-derived CDR1 and CDR2 are LNHDA and SQIVND (reference sequence). CDR3 length equals 18 residues. The CDR3 is CASSRDPPLAASTDTQYF. CDR3 sequence (DNA): TGTGCCAGTAGTCGAGACCCCCCACTAGCGGCTAGCACAGATACGCAGTATTTT.

V gene TRBV19 combines with J gene TRBJ1-1, with TRBD1 matching 10 bases. Trimming at V came to 5 bases and at J to 6 bases, leaving 6 bases not matched to a gene. This CDR3 has 14 residues. Per the germline V gene, CDR1 is LNHDA and CDR2 is SQIVND (reference sequence). CDR3 protein: CASSVIGQGAEAFF. As DNA, the CDR3 is TGTGCCAGTAGTGTAATTGGACAGGGGGCTGAAGCTTTCTTT.

V gene TRBV24-1 combines with J gene TRBJ2-2; D might be TRBD1 (5 bases). The CDR3 runs 16 residues. Looked up from germline, CDR1 is KGHDR and CDR2 is SFDVKD. Trimming removed 5 bases from V and 1 base from J, with 13 bases in between. Written as DNA, the CDR3 is TGTGCCACCAGTGCTACACAGGTCGGGAACACCGGGGAGCTGTTTTTT. This translates into CATSATQVGNTGELFF.

The chain couples TRBV29-1 to TRBJ2-1; 8 positions agree with TRBD2. Germline values: CDR1 SQVTM, CDR2 ANQGSEA. V trimming: 3 bases; J trimming: 10 bases; junction bases outside the gene matches: 8. The CDR3 runs 13 residues. Here the CDR3 reads CSVETTSASEQFF. The CDR3 DNA is TGCAGCGTTGAGACGACTAGCGCCTCGGAGCAGTTCTTC.

The V gene is TRBV27, the J gene TRBJ2-7; 11 bases are shared with TRBD1. Germline V gene sequence: CDR1 MNHEY, CDR2 SMNVEV (reference sequence). With V trimmed by 2 bases and J by 1 base, 10 bases remained unmatched. This CDR3 is 18 amino acids long. CDR3 loop: CASSLRAGGTGGSYEQYF. CDR3 nucleotides: TGTGCCAGCAGTTTACGAGCGGGTGGGACAGGGGGTTCCTACGAGCAGTACTTC.

As concerns this clone: The junction departs from germline at one end; a sequencing error may be responsible. The chain couples TRBV7-7 to TRBJ2-2; 11 bases are shared with TRBD2. Per the germline V gene, CDR1 is SSHAT and CDR2 is FNYEAQ (reference sequence). This CDR3 contains 17 residues. The CDR3 nucleotides read TGTGCTAGCAGCCAGATTGGACTAGCGGGTATCTCCGGGGAGCTGTTTTTT. Translating it yields CASSQIGLAGISGELFF.

This clone was counted a few times. The V and J genes are TRBV2 and TRBJ2-2; TRBD2 matches at 7 bases. Trimming cost V 2 bases and J 3 bases; bases outside gene matches: 6. The CDR3 is 16 residues long. CDR1 SNHLY and CDR2 FYNNEI come from the germline V gene. The CDR3 region has the DNA TGTGCCAGCAGTGAACCCCGCGGGGGAGACACCGGGGAGCTGTTTTTT. Translating gives CASSEPRGGDTGELFF.

The table lists this clone with a few counts. The chain employs TRBV9 and TRBJ1-1, with 7 bases aligning to TRBD1. The CDR3 has 14 amino acids. The V gene end was trimmed by 3 bases and the J gene end by 2 bases; junction bases not matched to a gene: 4. Looked up from germline, CDR1 is SGDLS and CDR2 is YYNGEE. CDR3 coding DNA: TGTGCCAGCAGCGAAACAGGGGCCAACACTGAAGCTTTCTTT. It codes for CASSETGANTEAFF. Drawing the rest from reference TRBV9 and TRBJ1-1, the complete variable domain is DSGVTQTPKHLITATGQRVTLRCSPRSGDLSVYWYQQSLDQGLQFLIQYYNGEERAKGNILERFSAQQFPDLHSELNLSSLELGDSALYFCASSETGANTEAFFGQGTRLTVV.

J is TRBJ2-5 and V is TRBV4-1; D perhaps matches TRBD2 (6 bases). V was clipped by 1 base and J by 3 bases, with 9 bases between them. Germline V lookup: CDR1 MGHRA, CDR2 YSYEKL. The CDR3 runs to 14 residues. The CDR3 region is CASSQAGLKETQYF. DNA of the CDR3: TGCGCCAGCAGCCAAGCGGGACTGAAAGAGACCCAGTACTTC.

The CDR3 is CASSSRTENTEAFF. The CDR3 DNA reads TGTGCCAGCAGTTCTCGGACAGAGAACACTGAAGCTTTCTTT. The chain recombines TRBV27 with TRBJ1-1; a possible D gene is TRBD1 (6 bases). The V gene's germline CDR1 is MNHEY and CDR2 SMNVEV (reference sequence). The V end was cut by 4 bases, the J end by 1 base, with 10 bases between. The CDR3 has 14 amino acids.

The V and J genes are TRBV11-3 and TRBJ1-1, with D possibly TRBD1 on 6 matching bases. There are 13 residues in the CDR3. Trimming removed 2 bases at V and 4 bases at J, with 8 bases between. Looked up from germline, CDR1 is SGHNT and CDR2 is YENEEA. The CDR3 spells CASSLTGPTEAFF. The CDR3 nucleotides are TGTGCCAGCAGCTTAACAGGGCCCACTGAAGCTTTCTTT.

The chain employs TRBV30 and TRBJ2-7, with D maybe TRBD1 (7 bases). This CDR3 is built from 14 residues. Trimming left V 4 bases short and J 2 bases short, with 15 bases between. Germline CDR1 is GTSNPN and CDR2 is SVGIG (reference sequence). The CDR3 protein is CAWMRQGGTYEQYF. CDR3 DNA: TGTGCCTGGATGAGACAGGGAGGAACCTACGAGCAGTACTTC.

This sequence joins TRBV12-5 and TRBJ1-1; 11 bases agree with TRBD1. The J segment lost 4 bases and the V segment lost 1 base, leaving 2 bases of the junction unmatched. The CDR3 has 15 residues. The germline gives CDR1 LGHNT, CDR2 FRNRAP. CDR3 sequence: CASGLGGTGGTEAFF. CDR3 nucleotide sequence: TGTGCTAGTGGTTTGGGAGGGACAGGGGGCACTGAAGCTTTCTTT.

The rearrangement joins TRBV2 to TRBJ2-1; 7 bases line up with TRBD2. V shed 3 bases, J shed 15 bases, and the junction held 11 bases outside the gene matches. CDR3 length: 13 amino acids. CDR1 and CDR2 from the germline V gene are SNHLY and FYNNEI. CDR3 sequence (DNA): TGTGCCAGCAGTGAGATTAGCGGGCCCCGCCGGTTCTTC. This encodes CASSEISGPRRFF. The entire variable domain, with the rest obtained from reference TRBV2 and TRBJ2-1, is as follows: EPEVTQTPSHQVTQMGQEVILRCVPISNHLYFYWYRQILGQKVEFLVSFYNNEISEKSEIFDDQFSVERPDGSNFTLKIRSTKLEDSAMYFCASSEISGPRRFFGPGTRLTVL.

CDR3 nucleotide sequence: TGTGCCAGCAGCTTGGAAGCAGGGTGGAGTTCACCCCTCCACTTT. This encodes CASSLEAGWSSPLHF. J is TRBJ1-6 and V is TRBV5-4; perhaps TRBD1 as D (5 bases). Germline values: CDR1 SGHNT, CDR2 YYREEE (reference sequence). The CDR3 runs 15 residues. Trimming cost V 0 bases and J 9 bases, with 13 bases left between them.

Only a few counts were recorded for this clone. The V gene is TRBV7-2, the J gene TRBJ1-6, with D perhaps TRBD1 (6 bases). Germline V gene lookup returns CDR1 SGHTA and CDR2 FQGNSA. The CDR3 is 14 residues long. V was trimmed by 5 bases and J by 8 bases, leaving 13 bases between them. The CDR3 reads CASSRTGMDSPLHF. CDR3 nucleotide sequence: TGTGCCAGCAGCAGAACAGGGATGGATTCACCCCTCCACTTT. The full variable domain, with the rest looked up from reference TRBV7-2 and TRBJ1-6, is GAGVSQSPSNKVTEKGKDVELRCDPISGHTALYWYRQSLGQGLEFLIYFQGNSAPDKSGLPSDRFSAERTGGSVSTLTIQRTQQEDSAVYLCASSRTGMDSPLHFGNGTRLTVT.

CDR3 in DNA: TGTGCCAGCAGGGGGCCGTCGGGTTCACCCCTCCACTTT. Protein: CASRGPSGSPLHF. The chain carries TRBV6-5 and TRBJ1-6, with a tentative D call TRBD1 (5 bases). Trimming stripped 6 bases from V and 9 bases from J, with 12 bases between. CDR1 and CDR2 from the germline V gene are MNHEY and SVGAGI. This CDR3 spans 13 amino acids.

The chain combines TRBV7-3 with TRBJ1-4; 7 bases line up with TRBD1. The J segment lost 14 bases and the V segment lost 5 bases, leaving 23 bases of the junction unmatched. Per the germline V gene, CDR1 is SGHTA and CDR2 is FQGTGA. The CDR3 is 17 residues long. The CDR3, as DNA: TGTGCCAGCAGCCTCTGTCCTCCTTCCGGGACAGCGCTTTTCCTGTTTTTT. Translated, it gives CASSLCPPSGTALFLFF.

The chain carries TRBV28 and TRBJ1-2, with D perhaps TRBD1 (5 bases). This CDR3 is 12 amino acids long. Germline lookup yields CDR1 MDHEN and CDR2 SYDVKM. V was shortened by 7 bases and J by 6 bases, with 12 bases between the two germline ends. CDR3 sequence reads: CASTTLGDGYTF. DNA of the CDR3: TGTGCCAGCACTACTCTAGGGGATGGCTACACCTTC.

As to this clone: Other nucleotide sequences from this sample produce the same CDR3. The chain has TRBV6-5 and TRBJ2-5, with D maybe TRBD2 (5 bases). The CDR3 has 14 residues. The germline CDR1 and CDR2 sequences are MNHEY and SVGAGI. Trimming removed 0 bases from V and 5 bases from J, with 10 bases in between. DNA for the CDR3: TGTGCCAGCAGTTACTCGACGGGCGGGGAGACCCAGTACTTC. This translates into CASSYSTGGETQYF.

This clone came up once. This sequence joins TRBV6-6 and TRBJ2-1; D remains unclear. Trimming stripped 10 bases from V and 1 base from J, with 11 bases between. CDR1 MNHNY and CDR2 SVGAGI come from the germline V gene (reference sequence). The CDR3 runs 13 residues. The CDR3 is CATRAISYNEQFF. The CDR3 DNA reads as TGTGCCACCCGAGCGATTTCCTACAATGAGCAGTTCTTC.

The V and J genes are TRBV11-3 and TRBJ2-7, with TRBD1 identical over 12 bases. From germline, CDR1 is SGHNT and CDR2 YENEEA. V trimming: 4 bases; J trimming: 2 bases; junction bases outside the gene matches: 3. The CDR3 length is 15 residues. The CDR3 DNA reads TGTGCCAGCAGCTCCGGGACAGGGGGCCCCTACGAGCAGTACTTC. It codes for CASSSGTGGPYEQYF.

This clone showed up just a few times. The genes are TRBV10-2 and TRBJ2-5, with TRBD2 matching 13 bases. The CDR3 sequence is 14 residues long. From germline, CDR1 is WSHSY and CDR2 SAAADI. Trimming at V came to 8 bases and at J to 2 bases, leaving 2 bases not matched to a gene. CDR3 amino acids: CASGLAGVQETQYF. CDR3 DNA sequence: TGCGCCAGCGGACTAGCGGGAGTTCAAGAGACCCAGTACTTC.

This CDR3 reads CASSQEIRTEMNTEAFF. For the CDR3, the DNA is TGCGCCAGCAGCCAAGAAATCCGGACAGAGATGAACACTGAAGCTTTCTTT. V is TRBV4-3 and J is TRBJ1-1, with D possibly being TRBD1 (6 bases). Germline V lookup: CDR1 LGHNA, CDR2 YSLEER. Deletions cut 0 bases from V and 0 bases from J, with 14 bases between. CDR3 length: 17 amino acids.

The chain recombines TRBV4-2 with TRBJ2-3, with 7 nucleotides matching TRBD2. This CDR3 has 16 amino acids. The trim removed 3 bases at V and 0 bases at J, leaving 6 bases unmatched. Germline CDR1 reads LGHNA; CDR2 reads YNFKEQ. The CDR3 nucleotides read TGTGCCAGCAGCCACTCCCTAGCGGCTAGCACAGATACGCAGTATTTT. The encoded protein is CASSHSLAASTDTQYF.

The rearrangement uses TRBV5-1 and TRBJ1-1; 8 nucleotides line up with TRBD1. This CDR3 contains 16 residues. The germline V gene has CDR1 SGHRS and CDR2 YFSETQ. With V trimmed by 2 bases and J by 1 base, 7 bases remained unmatched. The CDR3 DNA reads as TGCGCCAGCAGCTTAGCAGGGGGCGATGGGAACACTGAAGCTTTCTTT. Translated, it gives CASSLAGGDGNTEAFF. Combining the CDR3 with reference TRBV5-1 and TRBJ1-1 gives the whole variable domain KAGVTQTPRYLIKTRGQQVTLSCSPISGHRSVSWYQQTPGQGLQFLFEYFSETQRNKGNFPGRFSGRQFSNSRSEMNVSTLELGDSALYLCASSLAGGDGNTEAFFGQGTRLTVV.

In this sample, this clone turned up a few times. The chain joins TRBV12-3 or TRBV12-4 to TRBJ2-2; D call uncertain. Trimming took 1 base from V and 4 from J, leaving 4 bases between them. CDR3 size: 13 residues. The DNA of the CDR3 is TGTGCCAGCAGTTTAGTAGCCACCGGGGAGCTGTTTTTT. As protein: CASSLVATGELFF.

This chain joins TRBV3-1 (or the pseudogene TRBV3-2) and TRBJ1-6, with D unresolved. With 3 bases removed from V and 8 bases from J, the gap between germline ends came to 5 bases. This CDR3 has 12 amino acids. Germline assignment: CDR1 LGHDT and CDR2 YNNKEL (reference sequence). In nucleotides, the CDR3 is TGTGCCAGCAGCCACCAATATTCACCCCTCCACTTT. Protein product: CASSHQYSPLHF.

The V and J genes are TRBV29-1 and TRBJ2-7, with TRBD2 matching 10 bases. V was clipped by 7 bases and J by 3 bases; unmatched bases: 3. CDR3 length: 12 amino acids. The germline V gene encodes CDR1 SQVTM and CDR2 ANQGSEA. Written as DNA, the CDR3 is TGCAGCGCCCGGACTAGCGGCTACGAGCAGTACTTC. Translating it yields CSARTSGYEQYF.

In DNA form, the CDR3 reads TGTGCCAGCAGCTTGGGGGGGGTTCAAGATACGCAGTATTTT. This sequence encodes CASSLGGVQDTQYF. This chain links TRBV7-8 with TRBJ2-3, with 7 nucleotides matching TRBD2. The CDR3 runs to 14 residues. V trimming: 3 bases; J trimming: 5 bases; junction bases outside the gene matches: 5. CDR1 SGHVS and CDR2 FQNEAQ come from the germline V gene. The whole variable domain, filled in from reference TRBV7-8 and TRBJ2-3, reads GAGVSQSPRYKVAKRGQDVALRCDPISGHVSLFWYQQALGQGPEFLTYFQNEAQLDKSGLPSDRFFAERPEGSVSTLKIQRTQQEDSAVYLCASSLGGVQDTQYFGPGTRLTVL.

V usage is TRBV10-3 and J usage is TRBJ2-1; 8 positions match TRBD2. J gave up 0 bases and V 4 bases, and 5 bases lay outside the gene matches. CDR1 and CDR2 (germline): ENHRY, SYGVKD. CDR3 length equals 16 residues. The CDR3 reads CAISGSGVISYNEQFF. The CDR3 DNA reads as TGTGCCATCAGTGGTAGCGGGGTGATCTCCTACAATGAGCAGTTCTTC.